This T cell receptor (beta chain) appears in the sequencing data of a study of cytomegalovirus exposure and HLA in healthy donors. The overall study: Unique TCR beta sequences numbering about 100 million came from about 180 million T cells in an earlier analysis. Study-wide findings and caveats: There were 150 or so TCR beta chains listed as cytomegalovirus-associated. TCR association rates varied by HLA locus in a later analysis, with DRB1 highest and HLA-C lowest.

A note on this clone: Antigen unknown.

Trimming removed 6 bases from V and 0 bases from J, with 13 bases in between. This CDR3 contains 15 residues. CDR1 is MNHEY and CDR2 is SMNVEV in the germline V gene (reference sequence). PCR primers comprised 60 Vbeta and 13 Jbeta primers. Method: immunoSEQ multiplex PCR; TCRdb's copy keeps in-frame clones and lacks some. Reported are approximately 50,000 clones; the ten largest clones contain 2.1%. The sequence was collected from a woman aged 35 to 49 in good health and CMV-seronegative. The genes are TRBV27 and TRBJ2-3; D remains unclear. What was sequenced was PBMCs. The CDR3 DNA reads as TGTGCCAGCAGACGTAACCAGTGGAGCACAGATACGCAGTATTTT. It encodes CASRRNQWSTDTQYF.